Included here is one TCR beta chain sequence, with context. This sample is drawn from a study of control samples from healthy donors and cancer patients. J was trimmed by 5 bases and V by 5 bases; bases with no gene match: 3. This CDR3 is 13 amino acids long. The germline CDR1 and CDR2 sequences are MNHNY and SVGAGI (reference sequence). Clones were sequenced by immunoSEQ multiplex PCR, and TCRdb holds only the in-frame ones, with some missing. The profile covers 95,000 to 150,000 clones, with around 87% appearing a single time and 2.9% taken by the ten largest. This chain joins TRBV6-6 and TRBJ1-2; 9 positions match TRBD1. Sequencing was carried out using blood. This TCR derives from a man aged 55 to 70 in good health. CDR3 in amino acids: CASSRTGEYGYTF. The CDR3, as DNA: TGTGCCAGCAGTCGGACAGGGGAATATGGCTACACCTTC.